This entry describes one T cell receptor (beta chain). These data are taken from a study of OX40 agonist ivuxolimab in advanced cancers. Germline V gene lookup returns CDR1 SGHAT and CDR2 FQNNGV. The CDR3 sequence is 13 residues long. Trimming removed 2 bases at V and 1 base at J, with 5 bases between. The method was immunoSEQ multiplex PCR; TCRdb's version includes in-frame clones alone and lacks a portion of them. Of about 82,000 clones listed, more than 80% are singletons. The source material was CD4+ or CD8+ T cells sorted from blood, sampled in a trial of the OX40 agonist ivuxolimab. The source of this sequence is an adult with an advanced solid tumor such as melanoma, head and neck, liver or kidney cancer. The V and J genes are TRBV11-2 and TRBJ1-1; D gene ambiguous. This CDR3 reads CASSLLQNTEAFF. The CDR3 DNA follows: TGTGCCAGCAGCTTATTACAGAACACTGAAGCTTTCTTT.